This TCR beta chain was captured by sequencing in a study of T cells in Graves' hyperthyroidism and ophthalmopathy. The germline V gene encodes CDR1 SGHTA and CDR2 FQGNSA. The ends were cut back, 5 bases at V and 2 bases at J, with 6 bases in the middle. This CDR3 is built from 13 residues. Each patient was aged 18 to 65 and had newly diagnosed hyperthyroidism of under 2 months' duration. Exclusion criteria comprised uncontrolled infection, other autoimmune disease, pregnancy or lactation. This clonotype has at least ten counts. TCR beta CDR3 sequences were amplified from RNA transcripts. During a first-round RT-PCR of the TCR CDR3, the HTBI primer set was used. TCRdb reanalysed the multiplex PCR reads using MiXCR and keeps one entry per CDR3 protein. The table lists 500,000 to 550,000 distinct CDR3 sequences, around 20% of them singletons.

The gene calls are TRBV7-2 and TRBJ2-2; D is uncertain. The sequence derives from a man in his late teens or twenties with Graves' hyperthyroidism. Material for sequencing was blood. The CDR3 nucleotides are TGTGCCAGCAGCCCCTATAACACCGGGGAGCTGTTTTTT. Its protein is CASSPYNTGELFF.